Listed here is a single T cell receptor (beta chain). Its antigen is undetermined. The CDR3 has 16 amino acids. V shed 0 bases and J shed 5 bases, with 11 bases lying between them. Germline CDR1 is LGHDT and CDR2 is YNNKEL (reference sequence). Some clones are missing from TCRdb's copy, which holds only in-frame ones; the method was immunoSEQ multiplex PCR. The sample shows around 160,000 clones, 75% to 95% of them seen only once. These data are taken from a study of T cell responses to AZD1222 COVID-19 vaccine. Broader study findings: Donors were chiefly white British, with a greater number of females, and clonal diversity was perhaps underestimated. Across the whole spike, CD4 TCRs peaked at regions 160-218 and 743-854. Repertoires were sampled only after the peak T cell response. A rise in Spike-specific TCR breadth and depth followed two AZD1222 doses.

The receptor was derived from an adult in good health. This material consisted of peripheral blood, taken on day 0 of MenACWY control vaccination. The rearrangement links TRBV3-1 (or the pseudogene TRBV3-2) to TRBJ2-6; D call uncertain. CDR3 residues: CASSQDRALRANVLTF. DNA for the CDR3: TGTGCCAGCAGCCAAGATCGAGCCTTAAGGGCCAACGTCCTGACTTTC.